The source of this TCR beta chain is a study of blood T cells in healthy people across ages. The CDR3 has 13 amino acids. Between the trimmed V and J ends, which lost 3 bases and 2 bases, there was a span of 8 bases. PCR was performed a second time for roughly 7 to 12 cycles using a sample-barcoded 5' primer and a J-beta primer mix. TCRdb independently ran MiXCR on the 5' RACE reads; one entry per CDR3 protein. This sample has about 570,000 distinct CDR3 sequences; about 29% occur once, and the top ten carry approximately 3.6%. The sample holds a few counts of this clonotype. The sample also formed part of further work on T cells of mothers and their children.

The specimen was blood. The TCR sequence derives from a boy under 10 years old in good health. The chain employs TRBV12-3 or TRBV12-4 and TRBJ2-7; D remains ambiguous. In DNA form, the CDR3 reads TGTGCCAGCAGTTTTCGGCTGACCTACGAGCAGTACTTC. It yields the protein CASSFRLTYEQYF.